What follows is one TCR beta chain and its context. The sample originates from a study of cytomegalovirus exposure and HLA in healthy donors. There are 13 residues in the CDR3. Germline V lookup: CDR1 SGHRS, CDR2 YFSETQ. V gave up 3 bases and J gave up 1 base, with 7 bases separating them. The PCR had 60 Vbeta and 13 Jbeta primers. This table comes from immunoSEQ multiplex PCR, and its TCRdb copy is limited to in-frame clones, with some not included. The sample records 90,000 to 150,000 clones, roughly 63% being singletons. This receptor was taken from a man between 35 and 55 years old in good health and CMV-seropositive. Material: PBMCs. V gene TRBV5-1 combines with J gene TRBJ1-1; a weak D match, TRBD1 (6 bases). The CDR3 reads CASSWTENTEAFF. CDR3 coding DNA: TGCGCCAGCAGCTGGACAGAGAACACTGAAGCTTTCTTT.